The next 26 T cell receptor beta chains were all read from a single sample in a study of neurological immune-mediated disorders. TCRdb reprocessed the 5' RACE reads via MiXCR and lists one record per CDR3 protein. This sample carries fewer than 40,000 distinct CDR3 sequences, approximately 5.4% of them seen once, and the ten largest clones take approximately 2.1%. The source material was CD4+ T cells from blood. The receptors originated from a woman between 50 and 59 years old in good health.

By its share, this clonotype is medium-sized. The chain employs TRBV20-1 and TRBJ2-7; D possibly matches TRBD1 or TRBD2 (6 bases each). This CDR3 has 15 residues. V was cut by 3 bases and J by 2 bases, with 17 bases left in between. From germline, CDR1 is DFQATT and CDR2 SNEGSKA (reference sequence). CDR3 sequence (DNA): TGCAGTGCTAGCAGGGGAGGCCCTAGCACCTACGAGCAGTACTTC. Its translation is CSASRGGPSTYEQYF.

There are many counts of this clonotype. The rearrangement uses TRBV24-1 and TRBJ1-5; D not certain. V was pared by 3 bases and J by 3 bases, with 8 bases between. The CDR3 covers 14 residues. Looked up from germline, CDR1 is KGHDR and CDR2 is SFDVKD. The CDR3 spells CATSDRETNQPQHF. For the CDR3, the DNA is TGTGCCACCAGTGATAGGGAGACCAATCAGCCCCAGCATTTT.

This clonotype was picked up many times. The chain's CDR3 is CSASSAASNQPQHF. DNA for the CDR3: TGCAGTGCTTCATCGGCGGCGAGCAATCAGCCCCAGCATTTT. The chain employs TRBV20-1 and TRBJ1-5, with D uncertain. The ends were cut back, 5 bases at V and 1 base at J, with 12 bases in the middle. The CDR3 is 14 amino acids. Germline CDR1 DFQATT, CDR2 SNEGSKA (reference sequence).

This clonotype was observed many times. The chain carries TRBV20-1 and TRBJ2-1; D may be TRBD2 (5 bases). Germline CDR1 reads DFQATT; CDR2 reads SNEGSKA (reference sequence). CDR3 length equals 13 residues. V was cut by 7 bases and J by 0 bases, with 10 bases left in between. The CDR3 region has the DNA TGCAGTGTTGGAGGCAGCTCCTACAATGAGCAGTTCTTC. It specifies CSVGGSSYNEQFF.

This clonotype was seen ten or more times. This sequence joins TRBV27 and TRBJ1-5, with 8 bases lining up with TRBD1. This CDR3 contains 16 residues. The ends lost 5 bases at V and 0 bases at J; junction bases unmatched: 6. Germline CDR1 reads MNHEY; CDR2 reads SMNVEV (reference sequence). CDR3 amino acids: CASSPKDRVSNQPQHF. CDR3 coding DNA: TGTGCCAGCAGTCCAAAGGACAGGGTTAGCAATCAGCCCCAGCATTTT.

This clonotype appeared many times. The J gene is TRBJ1-1, the V gene TRBV30; D remains unclear. The CDR3 extends over 13 amino acids. V was clipped by 0 bases and J by 0 bases, with 5 bases between them. Germline-derived CDR1 and CDR2 are GTSNPN and SVGIG (reference sequence). The CDR3 is CAWSVKLNTEAFF. CDR3 in DNA: TGTGCCTGGAGTGTAAAGTTGAACACTGAAGCTTTCTTT.

Concerning this clonotype itself: This may stem from a read error, because a much larger clone lies one nucleotide away. The J gene is TRBJ1-1, the V gene TRBV28; D perhaps matches TRBD1 (6 bases). CDR3 length: 12 amino acids. In germline, CDR1 is MDHEN, CDR2 SYDVKM. In DNA, the CDR3 is TGTGACAGCAGAGTCAAAGGGGGTGAAGCTTTCTTT. Protein: CDSRVKGGEAFF.

The sample holds many counts of this clonotype. The chain carries TRBV7-2 and TRBJ2-7; 7 bases line up with TRBD2. J gave up 0 bases and V 0 bases, and 5 bases lay outside the gene matches. Looked up from germline, CDR1 is SGHTA and CDR2 is FQGNSA. The CDR3 loop spans 16 amino acids. CDR3 sequence: CASSLAQVAGSYEQYF. CDR3 coding DNA: TGTGCCAGCAGCTTAGCGCAGGTAGCGGGCTCCTACGAGCAGTACTTC.

This clonotype was picked up many times. The chain is built from TRBV4-1 and TRBJ1-6, with 8 positions matching TRBD1. Germline CDR1 MGHRA, CDR2 YSYEKL. V lost 2 bases, J lost 18 bases, and 15 bases stayed unmatched. CDR3 size: 15 residues. CDR3 protein: CASSQTGTGLGEDHF. The CDR3 nucleotides are TGCGCCAGCAGCCAAACCGGGACAGGTCTTGGGGAGGACCACTTT.

Many counts were recorded for this clonotype. CDR3 loop: CASSLGSFGNQPQHF. As DNA, the CDR3 is TGTGCCAGCAGCTTAGGCAGTTTCGGCAATCAGCCCCAGCATTTT. This chain links TRBV7-2 with TRBJ1-5; D ambiguous. The germline V gene has CDR1 SGHTA and CDR2 FQGNSA. The CDR3 runs 15 residues. The ends were cut back, 1 base at V and 2 bases at J, with 9 bases in the middle. Full variable domain (rest looked up from reference TRBV7-2 and TRBJ1-5): GAGVSQSPSNKVTEKGKDVELRCDPISGHTALYWYRQSLGQGLEFLIYFQGNSAPDKSGLPSDRFSAERTGGSVSTLTIQRTQQEDSAVYLCASSLGSFGNQPQHFGDGTRLSIL.

This clonotype was seen many times. This rearrangement joins TRBV20-1 to TRBJ1-6, with 8 bases lining up with TRBD1. The CDR3 runs 17 residues. CDR1 DFQATT and CDR2 SNEGSKA come from the germline V gene (reference sequence). V was clipped by 5 bases and J by 9 bases; unmatched bases: 18. This CDR3 reads CSAGGFRGQGAFSPLHF. For the CDR3, the DNA is TGCAGTGCTGGGGGTTTCCGCGGCCAGGGGGCGTTTTCACCCCTCCACTTT.

The V call is TRBV7-8, the J call TRBJ2-5, with TRBD2 as a possible D gene (6 bases). V dropped 5 bases and J dropped 0 bases, with 16 bases sitting between them. The length of the CDR3 is 16 residues. Per the germline V gene, CDR1 is SGHVS and CDR2 is FQNEAQ. The CDR3: CASSLQLSGDQETQYF. CDR3 DNA: TGTGCCAGCAGCCTCCAACTATCGGGAGACCAAGAGACCCAGTACTTC.

This clonotype was seen at least ten times. The chain carries TRBV10-3 and TRBJ1-1; no reliable D call. Germline lookup yields CDR1 ENHRY and CDR2 SYGVKD. The CDR3 is 14 residues long. V was trimmed by 4 bases and J by 4 bases, leaving 13 bases between them. CDR3 loop: CAISVNAGPTEAFF. The CDR3 region has the DNA TGTGCCATCAGTGTCAATGCGGGCCCCACTGAAGCTTTCTTT.

This clonotype was seen repeatedly, ten times or more. This rearrangement joins TRBV9 to TRBJ1-1; no firm D call. In germline, CDR1 is SGDLS, CDR2 YYNGEE. The CDR3 totals 15 residues. Trimming took off 0 bases at V and 5 bases at J, with 14 bases between the two ends. The CDR3 bases are TGTGCCAGCAGCGTAGTTAAGAATATGGGGACTGAAGCTTTCTTT. It encodes CASSVVKNMGTEAFF.

The table lists this clonotype with many counts. The rearrangement joins TRBV7-2 to TRBJ2-1; TRBD2 is a possible D gene (5 bases). The CDR3 runs to 16 residues. Germline CDR1 reads SGHTA; CDR2 reads FQGNSA. The V end lost 1 base, the J end lost 4 bases, and 14 bases lay between the germline ends. The CDR3 DNA reads TGTGCCAGCAGCTTAGGGGCGGGTGGGAGTTACAATGAGCAGTTCTTC. The encoded protein is CASSLGAGGSYNEQFF.

This clonotype was picked up many times. The genes are TRBV18 and TRBJ1-2, with D unresolved. The CDR3 loop spans 14 amino acids. Trimming left V 6 bases short and J 0 bases short, with 11 bases between. CDR1 KGHSH and CDR2 LQKENI come from the germline V gene. The CDR3: CASSANPANYGYTF. Here the CDR3 DNA reads TGTGCCAGCTCGGCGAATCCAGCTAACTATGGCTACACCTTC.

By sample share, this clonotype is medium-sized. The chain is built from TRBV29-1 and TRBJ2-1; D may be TRBD1 or TRBD2 (5 bases each). Germline V CDR1 and CDR2: SQVTM, ANQGSEA. The CDR3 length is 17 residues. Trimming took 1 base from V and 0 from J, leaving 16 bases between them. This chain's CDR3 is CSVEVGAGTFSYNEQFF. The CDR3 region has the DNA TGCAGCGTTGAAGTAGGGGCAGGGACCTTCTCCTACAATGAGCAGTTCTTC.

This clonotype has a count of ten or more. This rearrangement joins TRBV24-1 to TRBJ2-2, with 7 bases lining up with TRBD2. The CDR3 covers 14 residues. V shed 5 bases and J 5 bases; nucleotides not matched to a gene: 4. From germline, CDR1 is KGHDR and CDR2 SFDVKD. CDR3 residues: CATSGGTNTGELFF. CDR3 DNA sequence: TGTGCCACCAGTGGCGGGACTAATACCGGGGAGCTGTTTTTT.

This clonotype has ten or more counts. The J gene is TRBJ2-1, the V gene TRBV10-3, with 8 bases identical to TRBD1. This CDR3 is built from 13 residues. The germline gives CDR1 ENHRY, CDR2 SYGVKD. After removal of 3 bases from V and 15 bases from J, the junction contained 10 bases not matched to a gene. CDR3 nucleotide sequence: TGTGCCATCAGTGAAGGACAGGGTCCAATCCGGTTCTTC. Translating it yields CAISEGQGPIRFF.

This clonotype was detected many times. The chain carries TRBV5-1 and TRBJ2-1; 8 nucleotides line up with TRBD2. CDR1 is SGHRS and CDR2 is YFSETQ in the germline V gene. J lost 8 bases, V lost 4 bases, and 8 bases had no gene match. The CDR3 is made up of 14 amino acids. The CDR3 spells CASSRLATSDEQFF. CDR3 nucleotide sequence: TGCGCCAGCAGCCGACTAGCGACCTCGGATGAGCAGTTCTTC.

This clonotype was detected many times. This chain links TRBV4-3 with TRBJ2-1; D not resolved. CDR3 length: 12 amino acids. Germline V gene lookup returns CDR1 LGHNA and CDR2 YSLEER. Trimming shortened V by 5 bases and J by 8 bases, and 10 bases separated the two germline ends. CDR3 residues: CASSSIRDEQFF. The CDR3 bases are TGCGCCAGCAGCTCGATTCGGGATGAGCAGTTCTTC.

The chain couples TRBV5-5 to TRBJ2-1, with TRBD2 matching over 9 bases. Germline loops: CDR1 SGHKS, CDR2 YYEKEE (reference sequence). V trimming: 5 bases; J trimming: 5 bases; junction bases outside the gene matches: 8. The CDR3 is 15 residues long. The CDR3 DNA reads TGTGCCAGCAGTTCAGCGGGGGGAACTAACAATGAGCAGTTCTTC. Translated: CASSSAGGTNNEQFF.

This clonotype was found many times. The chain has TRBV28 and TRBJ2-1, with D tentatively TRBD1 (5 bases). This CDR3 is 17 amino acids long. Trimming removed 6 bases from V and 0 bases from J, with 18 bases in between. Germline CDR1 MDHEN, CDR2 SYDVKM. The CDR3 loop is CASRSPGLGVSYNEQFF. The CDR3 bases are TGTGCCAGCAGATCGCCTGGGCTAGGGGTCTCCTACAATGAGCAGTTCTTC.

This clonotype ranks as medium-sized (0.01 to 0.1%). This sequence joins TRBV20-1 and TRBJ1-1; D uncertain. This CDR3 spans 13 amino acids. Between the trimmed V and J ends, which lost 5 bases and 6 bases, there was a span of 16 bases. CDR1 is DFQATT and CDR2 is SNEGSKA in the germline V gene (reference sequence). The CDR3 bases are TGCAGTGCTCCACCAACGTTTGAGTCTGAAGCTTTCTTT. It specifies CSAPPTFESEAFF.

This clonotype has a count of ten or more. An end of the junction differs from the germline gene, which may be a read error. The chain carries TRBV7-4 and TRBJ1-3; possibly TRBD1 for D (5 bases). Per germline, CDR1 SGHVT and CDR2 SQSDAQ. The CDR3 length is 10 residues. This CDR3 reads CASSLGGEDF. The CDR3 coding sequence is TGTGCCAGCAGCTTAGGGGGCGAGGATTTT.

This clonotype has ten or more counts. V is TRBV29-1 and J is TRBJ2-2, with D maybe TRBD1 (6 bases). Germline values: CDR1 SQVTM, CDR2 ANQGSEA. V lost 3 bases to trimming and J lost 5 bases, with 10 bases between them. The CDR3 length is 13 residues. The CDR3 reads CSVDRGYTGELFF. The CDR3 nucleotides read TGCAGCGTTGACAGGGGTTATACCGGGGAGCTGTTTTTT.